These 13 T cell receptor beta chains were sequenced from one sample in a study of blood T cell repertoires in COVID-19. The repertoire was sequenced with immunoSEQ multiplex PCR; TCRdb's copy has only in-frame clones and lacks some. The table has 70,000 to 95,000 clones, roughly 80% seen once; the top ten hold 20% to 25%. What was sequenced was peripheral blood. These receptors were collected from a woman in her 70s with acute or convalescent COVID-19.

This chain uses TRBV2 with TRBJ2-1; 8 bases match TRBD1. The trim removed 3 bases at V and 2 bases at J, leaving 9 bases unmatched. The CDR3 consists of 17 residues. Germline V gene lookup returns CDR1 SNHLY and CDR2 FYNNEI. CDR3 bases: TGTGCCAGCAGTGATGTCAGGGGGCGGTACGCCTACAATGAGCAGTTCTTC. Protein: CASSDVRGRYAYNEQFF.

The chain has TRBV5-5 and TRBJ1-4; D is unclear. Trimming took 5 bases from V and 8 from J, leaving 10 bases between them. Germline assignment: CDR1 SGHKS and CDR2 YYEKEE (reference sequence). The CDR3 contains 12 residues. The CDR3, as DNA: TGTGCCAGCAGTATGACGGGGGAAAAACTGTTTTTT. Its translation: CASSMTGEKLFF.

This rearrangement joins TRBV29-1 to TRBJ1-2; D is possibly TRBD1 (5 bases). Trimming stripped 4 bases from V and 2 bases from J, with 8 bases between. The CDR3 spans 12 residues. Per the germline V gene, CDR1 is SQVTM and CDR2 is ANQGSEA. The CDR3 sequence: CSVGRQNYGYTF. CDR3 nucleotides: TGCAGCGTTGGGCGACAGAACTATGGCTACACCTTC.

This rearrangement joins TRBV2 to TRBJ1-5, with a tentative D call TRBD1 (6 bases). The CDR3 is 15 amino acids. The germline V and J ends were trimmed by 2 bases and 1 base, with 9 bases remaining between them. Germline CDR1 reads SNHLY; CDR2 reads FYNNEI. The CDR3 spells CASSELQGSNQPQHF. In DNA, the CDR3 is TGTGCCAGCAGTGAATTACAGGGAAGCAATCAGCCCCAGCATTTT.

The V call is TRBV5-1, the J call TRBJ1-6; 8 bases are shared with TRBD1. Per the germline V gene, CDR1 is SGHRS and CDR2 is YFSETQ. V trimming: 2 bases; J trimming: 10 bases; junction bases outside the gene matches: 5. This CDR3 is 14 amino acids long. The CDR3 nucleotides are TGCGCCAGCAGCTTAAGGACAGGGAACTCACCCCTCCACTTT. Its protein is CASSLRTGNSPLHF.

The chain joins TRBV29-1 to TRBJ2-7; 7 nucleotides match TRBD1. This CDR3 contains 15 residues. J gave up 6 bases and V 7 bases, and 18 bases lay outside the gene matches. The germline CDR1 and CDR2 sequences are SQVTM and ANQGSEA. The CDR3 nucleotides are TGCAGCGCTAACAGACAGGGCGGTATAGGGGGCGAGCAGTACTTC. Translated, it gives CSANRQGGIGGEQYF.

The chain links TRBV5-4 to TRBJ2-1; D perhaps matches TRBD1 (6 bases). Germline CDR1 reads SGHNT; CDR2 reads YYREEE (reference sequence). CDR3 size: 15 residues. The germline V and J ends were trimmed by 4 bases and 3 bases, with 14 bases remaining between them. CDR3 sequence: CASSVGGVVYNEQFF. DNA of the CDR3: TGTGCCAGCAGCGTAGGGGGAGTTGTCTACAATGAGCAGTTCTTC.

The rearrangement links TRBV6-1 to TRBJ2-5, with 9 positions matching TRBD1. Trimming cost V 3 bases and J 5 bases; bases outside gene matches: 7. This CDR3 has 15 amino acids. Germline CDR1 is MNHNS and CDR2 is SASEGT. CDR3 sequence: CASSDRQGVGETQYF. As DNA, the CDR3 is TGTGCCAGCAGTGACAGACAGGGGGTAGGGGAGACCCAGTACTTC.

This sequence joins TRBV3-1 (or the pseudogene TRBV3-2) and TRBJ2-3; no firm D call. Germline V gene lookup returns CDR1 LGHDT and CDR2 YNNKEL (reference sequence). This CDR3 comprises 12 residues. The V end was cut by 5 bases, the J end by 2 bases, with 5 bases between. The CDR3 spells CASSYVTDTQYF. The CDR3 nucleotides read TGTGCCAGCAGCTATGTCACAGATACGCAGTATTTT.

The chain recombines TRBV25-1 with TRBJ2-5; maybe TRBD2 (5 bases). V was trimmed by 8 bases and J by 4 bases, leaving 17 bases between them. The germline CDR1 and CDR2 sequences are MGHDK and SYGVNS. This CDR3 has 14 residues. The CDR3 DNA is TGTGCCAGCTCCGGGAAGGGTCGACCAGAGACCCAGTACTTC. This translates into CASSGKGRPETQYF.

In DNA form, the CDR3 reads TGTGCCAGCAGTTTACGGGCGCCGACAGGGATGCCCTATGGCTACACCTTC. Translating it yields CASSLRAPTGMPYGYTF. The V gene is TRBV27, the J gene TRBJ1-2, with 7 bases lining up with TRBD1. The V and J ends lost 2 bases and 4 bases, in that order; junction bases with no gene match: 13. Germline V gene data show CDR1 as MNHEY and CDR2 as SMNVEV (reference sequence). The CDR3 contains 17 residues.

The chain is built from TRBV5-8 and TRBJ2-5, with D possibly matching TRBD1 (6 bases). Germline CDR1 is SGHTS and CDR2 is YDEGEE. This CDR3 comprises 13 residues. With 5 bases removed from V and 3 bases from J, the gap between germline ends came to 11 bases. The chain's CDR3 is CASRRTVEETQYF. DNA for the CDR3: TGTGCCAGCAGACGGACAGTCGAAGAGACCCAGTACTTC. Drawing the rest from reference TRBV5-8 and TRBJ2-5, the complete variable domain is EAGVTQSPTHLIKTRGQQATLRCSPISGHTSVYWYQQALGLGLQFLLWYDEGEERNRGNFPPRFSGRQFPNYSSELNVNALELEDSALYLCASRRTVEETQYFGPGTRLLVL.

Here the CDR3 DNA reads TGTGCCAGCAGCGTAGCTGGAGAATACGAGCAGTACTTC. It specifies CASSVAGEYEQYF. The J gene is TRBJ2-7, the V gene TRBV9; the D is unclear. The CDR3 runs 13 residues. The V and J ends lost 0 bases and 4 bases respectively, with 8 bases between them. Germline CDR1 and CDR2: SGDLS and YYNGEE.